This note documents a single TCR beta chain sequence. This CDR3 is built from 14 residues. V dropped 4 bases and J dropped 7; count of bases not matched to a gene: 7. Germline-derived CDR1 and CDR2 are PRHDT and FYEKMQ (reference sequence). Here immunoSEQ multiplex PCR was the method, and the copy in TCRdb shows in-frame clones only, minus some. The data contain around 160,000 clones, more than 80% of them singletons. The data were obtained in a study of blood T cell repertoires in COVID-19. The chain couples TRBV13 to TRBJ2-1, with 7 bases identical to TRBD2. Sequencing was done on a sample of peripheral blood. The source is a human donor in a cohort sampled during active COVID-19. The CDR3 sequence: CASSSLGRGNEQFF. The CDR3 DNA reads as TGTGCCAGCAGCTCCCTTGGGAGGGGAAATGAGCAGTTCTTC.